This T cell receptor (beta chain) emerged from a study of follicular helper T cells after annual influenza vaccination. Findings and limits, study-wide: Change in circulating plasmablasts correlated with ICOS+CD38+ cTfh clonality change. Productive TCRB sequences came from only about 9-22% of cells.

Looked up from germline, CDR1 is LNHDA and CDR2 is SQIVND (reference sequence). V was cut by 6 bases and J by 4 bases, with 19 bases left in between. The CDR3 loop spans 15 amino acids. A remark on this clone: Its specificity is unknown.

Stated time point: 2014-2015 season, pre-vaccination. The repertoire was sequenced with immunoSEQ multiplex PCR; TCRdb's copy has only in-frame clones and lacks some. The sample gives about 27,000 clones, more than 80% of which show up once; 1% to 1.5% is in the top ten. Sample: CXCR5+ CD38- circulating T follicular helper cells from blood, taken on the day of influenza vaccination. Subset indicated: circulating Tfh, non-naive CD4+CXCR5+PD-1+ (ICOS+CD38+ or ICOS-CD38-). The source of this sequence is an adult who received the influenza vaccine. The J gene is TRBJ2-7, the V gene TRBV19; D might be TRBD2 (6 bases). CDR3 in DNA: TGTGCCAGTAGCATGACGCGGGACGTTGCTTACGAGCAGTACTTC. Its protein is CASSMTRDVAYEQYF. Variable domain in full (rest from reference TRBV19 and TRBJ2-7): DGGITQSPKYLFRKEGQNVTLSCEQNLNHDAMYWYRQDPGQGLRLIYYSQIVNDFQKGDIAEGYSVSREKKESFPLTVTSAQKNPTAFYLCASSMTRDVAYEQYFGPGTRLTVT.